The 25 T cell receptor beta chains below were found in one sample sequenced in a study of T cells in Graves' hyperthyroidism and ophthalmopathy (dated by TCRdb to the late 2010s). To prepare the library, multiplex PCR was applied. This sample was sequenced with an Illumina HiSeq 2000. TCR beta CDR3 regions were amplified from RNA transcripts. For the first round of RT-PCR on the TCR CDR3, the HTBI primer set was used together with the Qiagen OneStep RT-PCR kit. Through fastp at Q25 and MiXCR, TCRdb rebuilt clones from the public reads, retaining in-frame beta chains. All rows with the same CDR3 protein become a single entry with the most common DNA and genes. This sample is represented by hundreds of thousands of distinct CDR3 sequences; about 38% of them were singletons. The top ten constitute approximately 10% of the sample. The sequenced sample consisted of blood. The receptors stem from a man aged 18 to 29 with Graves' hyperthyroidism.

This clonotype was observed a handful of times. The CDR3 spells CASSNRGFETQYF. The DNA of the CDR3 is TGTGCCAGTAGTAACAGGGGATTTGAGACCCAGTACTTC. This chain uses TRBV19 with TRBJ2-5; 7 nucleotides align to TRBD1. Per germline, CDR1 LNHDA and CDR2 SQIVND (reference sequence). CDR3 size: 13 residues. Trimming cost V 4 bases and J 5 bases; bases outside gene matches: 4.

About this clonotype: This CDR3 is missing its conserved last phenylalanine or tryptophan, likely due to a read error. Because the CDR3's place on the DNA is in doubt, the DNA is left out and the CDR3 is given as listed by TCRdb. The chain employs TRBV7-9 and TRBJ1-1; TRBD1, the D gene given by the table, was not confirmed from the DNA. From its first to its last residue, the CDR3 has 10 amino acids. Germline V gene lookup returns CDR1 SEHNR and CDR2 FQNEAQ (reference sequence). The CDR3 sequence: CASSPRTGLY.

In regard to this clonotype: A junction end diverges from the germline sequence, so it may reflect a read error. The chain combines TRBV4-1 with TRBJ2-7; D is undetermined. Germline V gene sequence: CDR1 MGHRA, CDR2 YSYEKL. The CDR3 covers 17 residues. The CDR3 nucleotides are TGTGCCAGCAGCCAAGATGGAACCGGAACAAAGTCCTACGAGCAGTACTTC. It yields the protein CASSQDGTGTKSYEQYF.

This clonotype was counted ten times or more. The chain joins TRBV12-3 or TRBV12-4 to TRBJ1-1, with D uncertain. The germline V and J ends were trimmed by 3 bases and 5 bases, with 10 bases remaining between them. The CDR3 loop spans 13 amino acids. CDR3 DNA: TGTGCCAGCAGTTTGGGAGTGGAGACTGAAGCTTTCTTT. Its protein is CASSLGVETEAFF.

CDR3 nucleotides: TGTGCCAGCAGTAACGCAGGGTTACGCGGCTACACCTTC. Protein: CASSNAGLRGYTF. The rearrangement uses TRBV6-5 and TRBJ1-2; possible D gene TRBD1, 5 bases. This CDR3 has 13 amino acids. V gave up 5 bases and J gave up 8 bases, with 15 bases separating them. Germline assignment: CDR1 MNHEY and CDR2 SVGAGI.

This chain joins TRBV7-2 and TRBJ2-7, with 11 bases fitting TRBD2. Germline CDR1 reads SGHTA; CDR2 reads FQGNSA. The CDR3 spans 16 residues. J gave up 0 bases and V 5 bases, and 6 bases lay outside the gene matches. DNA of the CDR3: TGTGCCAGCAGCCATTCTAGCGGGAGGAGCTCCTACGAGCAGTACTTC. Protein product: CASSHSSGRSSYEQYF.

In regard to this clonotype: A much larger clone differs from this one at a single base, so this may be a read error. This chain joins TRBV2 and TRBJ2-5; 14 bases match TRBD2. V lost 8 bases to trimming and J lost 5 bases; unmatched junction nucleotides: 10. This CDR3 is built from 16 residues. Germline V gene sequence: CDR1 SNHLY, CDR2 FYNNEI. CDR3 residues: CASGVGTSGSVETQYF. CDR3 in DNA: TGTGCCAGCGGGGTAGGGACTAGCGGGAGTGTCGAGACCCAGTACTTC. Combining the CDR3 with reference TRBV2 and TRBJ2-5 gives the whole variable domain EPEVTQTPSHQVTQMGQEVILRCVPISNHLYFYWYRQILGQKVEFLVSFYNNEISEKSEIFDDQFSVERPDGSNFTLKIRSTKLEDSAMYFCASGVGTSGSVETQYFGPGTRLLVL.

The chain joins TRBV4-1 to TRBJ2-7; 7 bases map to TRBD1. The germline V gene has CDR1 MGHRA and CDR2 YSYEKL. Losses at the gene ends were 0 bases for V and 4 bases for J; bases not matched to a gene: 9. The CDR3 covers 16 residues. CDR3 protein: CASSQDSDRAGYEQYF. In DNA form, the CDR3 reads TGCGCCAGCAGCCAAGATTCTGACAGGGCAGGGTACGAGCAGTACTTC.

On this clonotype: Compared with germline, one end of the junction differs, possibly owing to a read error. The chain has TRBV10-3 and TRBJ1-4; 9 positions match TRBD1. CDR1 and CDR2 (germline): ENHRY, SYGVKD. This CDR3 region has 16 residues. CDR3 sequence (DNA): TGTGCCAGCAGTTCAGGGACAGGGTACAACGGTGAAAAACTGTTTTTT. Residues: CASSSGTGYNGEKLFF.

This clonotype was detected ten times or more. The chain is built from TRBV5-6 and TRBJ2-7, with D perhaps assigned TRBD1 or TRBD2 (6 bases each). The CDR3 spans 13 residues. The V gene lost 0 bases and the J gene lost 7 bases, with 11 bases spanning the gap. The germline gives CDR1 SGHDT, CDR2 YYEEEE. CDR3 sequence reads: CASSLEEGGEQYF. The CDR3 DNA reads TGTGCCAGCAGCTTGGAGGAAGGGGGGGAGCAGTACTTC.

CDR3 sequence reads: CASSSLSPGNTIYF. CDR3 in DNA: TGTGCCAGTAGTTCCCTGTCGCCTGGAAACACCATATATTTT. The rearrangement links TRBV19 to TRBJ1-3; no clear D. V shed 5 bases and J shed 2 bases, with 10 bases lying between them. Germline CDR1 and CDR2: LNHDA and SQIVND (reference sequence). CDR3 length: 14 residues.

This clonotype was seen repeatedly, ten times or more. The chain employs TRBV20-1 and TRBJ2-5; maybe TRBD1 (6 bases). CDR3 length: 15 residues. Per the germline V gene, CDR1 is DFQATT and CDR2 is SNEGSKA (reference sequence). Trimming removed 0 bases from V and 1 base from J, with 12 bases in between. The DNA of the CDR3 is TGCAGTGCTAGAGATCTCAGGGGCCTCCAAGAGACCCAGTACTTC. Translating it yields CSARDLRGLQETQYF.

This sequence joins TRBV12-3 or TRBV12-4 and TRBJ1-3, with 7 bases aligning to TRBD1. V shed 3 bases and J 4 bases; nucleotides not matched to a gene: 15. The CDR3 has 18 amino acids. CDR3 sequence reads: CASSFFGNSRTGGNTIYF. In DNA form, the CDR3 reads TGTGCCAGCAGTTTTTTCGGGAACTCACGGACAGGAGGAAACACCATATATTTT.

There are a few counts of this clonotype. CDR3 DNA: TGCGCCAGCAGCCAAGGGGACTTCCAAGAGACCCAGTACTTC. Its protein is CASSQGDFQETQYF. The chain combines TRBV4-1 with TRBJ2-5; tentative D call: TRBD2 (6 bases). Germline V gene data show CDR1 as MGHRA and CDR2 as YSYEKL. The V end was cut by 1 base, the J end by 1 base, with 7 bases between. The CDR3 loop spans 14 amino acids.

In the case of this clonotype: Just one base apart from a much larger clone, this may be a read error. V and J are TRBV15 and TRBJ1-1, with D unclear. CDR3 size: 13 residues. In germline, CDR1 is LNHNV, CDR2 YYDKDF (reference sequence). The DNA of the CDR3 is TGTGCCACCGGCAGAGTCCCGAACACTGAAGCTTTCTTT. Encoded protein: CATGRVPNTEAFF.

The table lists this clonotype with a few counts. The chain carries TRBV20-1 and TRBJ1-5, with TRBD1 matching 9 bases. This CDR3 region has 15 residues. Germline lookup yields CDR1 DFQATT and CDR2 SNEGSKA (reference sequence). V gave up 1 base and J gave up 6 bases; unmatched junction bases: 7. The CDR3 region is CSARVGQGFSQPQHF. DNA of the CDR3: TGCAGTGCTAGAGTCGGACAGGGGTTTTCTCAGCCCCAGCATTTT.

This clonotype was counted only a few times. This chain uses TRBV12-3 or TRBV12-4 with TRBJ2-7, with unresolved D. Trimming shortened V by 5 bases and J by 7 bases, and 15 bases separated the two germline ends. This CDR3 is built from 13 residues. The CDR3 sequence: CASSPSGLGEQYF. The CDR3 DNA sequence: TGTGCCAGCAGTCCCTCGGGTTTAGGAGAGCAGTACTTC.

CDR3 nucleotide sequence: TGTGCCAGCGCCAGGGGACCTAACTATGGCTACACCTTC. Its protein product is CASARGPNYGYTF. V is TRBV2 and J is TRBJ1-2, with D maybe TRBD1 (6 bases). The CDR3 runs to 13 residues. V dropped 8 bases and J dropped 0 bases, with 10 bases sitting between them. The V gene's germline CDR1 is SNHLY and CDR2 FYNNEI.

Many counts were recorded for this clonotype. The CDR3 sequence is CASQRVGATEAFF. The CDR3 coding sequence is TGTGCCAGCCAGCGAGTGGGGGCCACTGAAGCTTTCTTT. The V gene is TRBV7-6, the J gene TRBJ1-1, with D possibly matching TRBD1 (6 bases). Germline V CDR1 and CDR2: SGHVS, FNYEAQ. The V gene lost 8 bases and the J gene lost 4 bases, with 14 bases spanning the gap. The CDR3 length is 13 residues.

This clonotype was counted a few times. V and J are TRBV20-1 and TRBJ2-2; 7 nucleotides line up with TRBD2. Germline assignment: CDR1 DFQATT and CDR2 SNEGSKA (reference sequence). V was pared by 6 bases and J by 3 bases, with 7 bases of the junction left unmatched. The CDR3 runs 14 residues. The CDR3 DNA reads TGCAGTGCACCCAGCGGGGCGGACACCGGGGAGCTGTTTTTT. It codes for CSAPSGADTGELFF.

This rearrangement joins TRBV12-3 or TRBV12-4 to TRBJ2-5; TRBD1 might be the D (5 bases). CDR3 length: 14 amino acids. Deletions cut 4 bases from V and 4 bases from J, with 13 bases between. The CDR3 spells CASSSIRETETQYF. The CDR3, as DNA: TGTGCCAGCAGTTCAATCAGGGAAACAGAGACCCAGTACTTC.

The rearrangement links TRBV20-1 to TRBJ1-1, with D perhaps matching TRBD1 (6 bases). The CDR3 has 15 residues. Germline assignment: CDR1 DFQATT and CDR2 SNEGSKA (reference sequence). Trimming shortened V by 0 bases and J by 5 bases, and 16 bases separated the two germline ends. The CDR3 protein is CSARESGGRVTEAFF. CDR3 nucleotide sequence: TGCAGTGCTAGAGAGAGTGGGGGCAGGGTGACTGAAGCTTTCTTT.

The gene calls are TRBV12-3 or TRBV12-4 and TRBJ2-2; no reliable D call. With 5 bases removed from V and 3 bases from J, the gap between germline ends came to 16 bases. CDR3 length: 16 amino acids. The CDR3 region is CASSPTTGLHTGELFF. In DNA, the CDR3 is TGTGCCAGCAGTCCTACGACCGGCTTGCACACCGGGGAGCTGTTTTTT.

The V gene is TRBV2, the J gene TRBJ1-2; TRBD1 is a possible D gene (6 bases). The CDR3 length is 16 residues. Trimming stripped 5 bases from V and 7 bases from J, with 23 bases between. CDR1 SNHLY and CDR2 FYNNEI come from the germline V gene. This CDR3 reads CASSRFAGAGLSGYTF. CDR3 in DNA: TGTGCCAGCAGTCGGTTCGCAGGGGCTGGTCTAAGTGGCTACACCTTC.

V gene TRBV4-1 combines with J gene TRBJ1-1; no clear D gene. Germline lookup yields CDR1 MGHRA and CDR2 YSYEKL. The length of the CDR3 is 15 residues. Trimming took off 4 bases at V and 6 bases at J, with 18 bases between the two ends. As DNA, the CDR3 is TGCGCCAGCAGCCGGTATCCGTTGGGAGCAGCTGAAGCTTTCTTT. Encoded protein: CASSRYPLGAAEAFF.